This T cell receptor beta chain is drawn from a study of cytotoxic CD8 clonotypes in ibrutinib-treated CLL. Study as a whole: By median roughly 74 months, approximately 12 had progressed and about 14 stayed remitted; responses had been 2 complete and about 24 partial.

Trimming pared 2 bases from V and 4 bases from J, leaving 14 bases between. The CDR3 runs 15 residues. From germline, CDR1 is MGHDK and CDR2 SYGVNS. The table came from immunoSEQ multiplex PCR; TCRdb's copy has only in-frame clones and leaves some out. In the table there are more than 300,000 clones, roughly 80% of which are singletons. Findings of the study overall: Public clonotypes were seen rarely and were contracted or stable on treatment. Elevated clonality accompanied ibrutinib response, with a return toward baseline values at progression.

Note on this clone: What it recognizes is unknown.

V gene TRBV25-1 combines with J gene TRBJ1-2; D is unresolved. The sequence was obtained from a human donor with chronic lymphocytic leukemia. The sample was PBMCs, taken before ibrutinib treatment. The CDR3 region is CASSEGNRGSYGYTF. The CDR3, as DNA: TGTGCCAGCAGTGAAGGGAACCGCGGGAGCTATGGCTACACCTTC.